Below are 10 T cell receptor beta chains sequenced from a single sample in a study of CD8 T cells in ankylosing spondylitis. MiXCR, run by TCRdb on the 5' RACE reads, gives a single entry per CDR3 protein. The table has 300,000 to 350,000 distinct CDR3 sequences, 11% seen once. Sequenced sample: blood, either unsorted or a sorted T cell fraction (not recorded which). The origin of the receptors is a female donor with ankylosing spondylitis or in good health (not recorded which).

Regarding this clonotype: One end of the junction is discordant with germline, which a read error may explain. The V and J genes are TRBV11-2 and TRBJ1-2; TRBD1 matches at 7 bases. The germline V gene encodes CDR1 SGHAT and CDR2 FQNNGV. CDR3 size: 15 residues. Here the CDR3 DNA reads TGTGCCAGCAGCCTAAGCCAGGGGGGGGGCTATGGCTACCCCTTC. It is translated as CASSLSQGGGYGYPF.

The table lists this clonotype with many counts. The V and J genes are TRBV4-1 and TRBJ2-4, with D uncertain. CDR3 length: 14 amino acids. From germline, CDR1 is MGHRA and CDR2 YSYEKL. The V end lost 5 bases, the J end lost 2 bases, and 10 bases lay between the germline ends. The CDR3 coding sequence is TGCGCCAGCAGCGCCGAGGTTACCAAAAACATTCAGTACTTC. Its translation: CASSAEVTKNIQYF.

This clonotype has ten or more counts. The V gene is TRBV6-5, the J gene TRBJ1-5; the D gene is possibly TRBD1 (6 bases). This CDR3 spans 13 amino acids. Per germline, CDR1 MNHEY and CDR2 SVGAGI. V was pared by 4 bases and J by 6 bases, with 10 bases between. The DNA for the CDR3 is TGTGCCAGCAGTTCAGGGGTTGGTCAGCCCCAGCATTTT. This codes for CASSSGVGQPQHF.

The CDR3 protein is CASSLLGQAAYEQYF. The CDR3 DNA reads TGTGCCAGCAGTTTACTGGGACAAGCGGCCTACGAGCAGTACTTC. V usage is TRBV27 and J usage is TRBJ2-7, with D possibly matching TRBD1 (6 bases). The germline CDR1 and CDR2 sequences are MNHEY and SMNVEV (reference sequence). The CDR3 length is 15 residues. Trimming took 2 bases from V and 2 from J, leaving 13 bases between them.

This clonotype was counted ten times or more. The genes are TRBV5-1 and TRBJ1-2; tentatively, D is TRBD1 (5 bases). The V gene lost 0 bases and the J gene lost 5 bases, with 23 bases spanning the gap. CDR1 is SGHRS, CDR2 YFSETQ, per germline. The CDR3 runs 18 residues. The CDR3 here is CASSLGPSDKTGGYGYTF. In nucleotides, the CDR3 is TGCGCCAGCAGCTTGGGTCCCAGCGATAAGACGGGGGGGTATGGCTACACCTTC.

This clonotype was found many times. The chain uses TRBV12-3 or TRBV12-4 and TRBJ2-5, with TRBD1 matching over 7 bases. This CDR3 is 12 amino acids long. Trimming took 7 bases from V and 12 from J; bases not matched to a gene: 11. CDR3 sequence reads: CASNLGPGTEYF. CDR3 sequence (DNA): TGTGCCAGCAATCTTGGACCCGGGACAGAGTACTTC.

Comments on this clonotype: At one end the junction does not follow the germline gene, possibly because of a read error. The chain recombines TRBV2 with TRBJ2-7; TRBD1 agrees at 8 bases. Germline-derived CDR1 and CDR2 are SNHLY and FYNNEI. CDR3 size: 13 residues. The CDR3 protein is CTSRVTGVYEQYF. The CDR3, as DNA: TGTACCAGCAGAGTGACAGGGGTTTACGAGCAGTACTTC.

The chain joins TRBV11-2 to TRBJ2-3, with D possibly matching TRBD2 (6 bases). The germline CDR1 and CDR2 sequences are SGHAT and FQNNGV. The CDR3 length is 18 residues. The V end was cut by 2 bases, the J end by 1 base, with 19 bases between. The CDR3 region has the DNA TGTGCCAGCAGCTTAAGGTGGCCGGGAGCAATCGGCACAGATACGCAGTATTTT. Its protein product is CASSLRWPGAIGTDTQYF.

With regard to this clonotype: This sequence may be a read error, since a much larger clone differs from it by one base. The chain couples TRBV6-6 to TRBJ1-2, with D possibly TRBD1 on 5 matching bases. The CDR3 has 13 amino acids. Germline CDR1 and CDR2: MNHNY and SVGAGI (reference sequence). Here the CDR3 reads CASGRDENYGDTF. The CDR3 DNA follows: TGTGCCAGCGGTAGGGACGAAAACTATGGCGACACCTTC.

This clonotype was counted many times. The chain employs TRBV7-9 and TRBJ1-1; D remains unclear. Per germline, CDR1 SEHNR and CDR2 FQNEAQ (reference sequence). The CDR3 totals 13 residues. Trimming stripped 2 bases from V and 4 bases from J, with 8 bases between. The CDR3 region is CASSLFDVTEAFF. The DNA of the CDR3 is TGTGCCAGCAGCTTATTCGATGTCACTGAAGCTTTCTTT.